The 7 T cell receptor beta chains below were found in one sample sequenced in a study of blood T cells in healthy people across ages. The use of a sample-barcoded 5' primer and a J-beta primer mix characterized a second PCR of roughly 6 to 11 cycles. TCRdb fed the 5' RACE reads into MiXCR, producing one record per CDR3 protein. The profile covers roughly 1.5 million distinct CDR3 sequences, with under 55% appearing a single time and roughly 3.7% taken by the ten largest. Sequenced: blood. The receptors come from a woman in her late teens or twenties in good health.

The V and J genes are TRBV7-6 and TRBJ2-3, with a possible D match to TRBD1 (6 bases). The CDR3 has 15 amino acids. Deletions cut 7 bases from V and 0 bases from J, with 14 bases between. Germline V gene sequence: CDR1 SGHVS, CDR2 FNYEAQ. The CDR3 DNA reads TGTGCCAGCACAAATGGGGGCAGAAGCACAGATACGCAGTATTTT. Translation: CASTNGGRSTDTQYF.

This clonotype was picked up a small number of times. V gene TRBV9 combines with J gene TRBJ1-4; D is ambiguous. The CDR3 has 15 amino acids. V shed 3 bases and J shed 4 bases, with 13 bases lying between them. Germline CDR1 reads SGDLS; CDR2 reads YYNGEE. The CDR3 loop is CASSASWGFNEKLFF. DNA for the CDR3: TGTGCCAGCAGCGCCTCTTGGGGATTTAATGAAAAACTGTTTTTT.

The chain employs TRBV10-3 and TRBJ1-4; D is possibly TRBD1 (6 bases). Germline V gives CDR1 ENHRY, CDR2 SYGVKD. The germline V and J ends were trimmed by 2 bases and 8 bases, with 15 bases remaining between them. CDR3 length: 15 amino acids. The CDR3 DNA sequence: TGTGCCATCAGTGAGCGGCAGGGGTCTGGGGAAAAACTGTTTTTT. Translated: CAISERQGSGEKLFF.

This clonotype was counted a few times. The chain joins TRBV4-3 to TRBJ2-1; 8 nucleotides match TRBD2. The V segment lost 5 bases and the J segment 12 bases; nucleotides outside the gene matches: 9. Germline-derived CDR1 and CDR2 are LGHNA and YSLEER. CDR3 length: 13 amino acids. CDR3 coding DNA: TGCGCCAGCAGCTTTGACCGGGGGGGACGGCAGTTCTTC. Its protein is CASSFDRGGRQFF.

This clonotype occurred many times. The V and J genes are TRBV29-1 and TRBJ1-2; D gene uncertain. Per the germline V gene, CDR1 is SQVTM and CDR2 is ANQGSEA. The CDR3 runs to 13 residues. The V and J ends lost 6 bases and 6 bases respectively, with 17 bases between them. The CDR3 nucleotides are TGCAGCGTAAGGAGGGAGTATGGCGATGGCTACACCTTC. Translation: CSVRREYGDGYTF.

The chain is built from TRBV6-5 and TRBJ2-5; D is perhaps TRBD1 (6 bases). The CDR3 runs to 13 residues. Germline CDR1 is MNHEY and CDR2 is SVGAGI. The ends were cut back, 6 bases at V and 7 bases at J, with 15 bases in the middle. The chain's CDR3 is CASRYRVMGTQYF. The CDR3 nucleotides read TGTGCCAGCAGATACAGGGTGATGGGGACCCAGTACTTC.

The count of this clonotype is one. The chain recombines TRBV29-1 with TRBJ2-1, with a tentative D call TRBD2 (5 bases). Trimming removed 5 bases from V and 0 bases from J, with 17 bases in between. CDR3 length: 16 residues. Germline-derived CDR1 and CDR2 are SQVTM and ANQGSEA. CDR3 sequence reads: CSVPKLEPNSYNEQFF. CDR3 coding DNA: TGCAGCGTTCCAAAACTAGAGCCCAACTCCTACAATGAGCAGTTCTTC.